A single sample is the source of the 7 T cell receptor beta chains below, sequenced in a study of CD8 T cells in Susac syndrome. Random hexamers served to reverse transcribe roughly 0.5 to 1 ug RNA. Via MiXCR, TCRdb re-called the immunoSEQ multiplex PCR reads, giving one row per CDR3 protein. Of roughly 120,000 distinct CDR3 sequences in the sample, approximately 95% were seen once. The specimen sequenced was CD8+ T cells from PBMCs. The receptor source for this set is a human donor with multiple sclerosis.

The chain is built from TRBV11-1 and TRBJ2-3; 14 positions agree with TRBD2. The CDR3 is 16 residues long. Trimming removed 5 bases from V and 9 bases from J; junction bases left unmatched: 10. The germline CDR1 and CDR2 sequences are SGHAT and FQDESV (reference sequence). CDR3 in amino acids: CASSAKTSGGADTQYF. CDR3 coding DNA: TGTGCCAGCAGCGCAAAGACTAGCGGGGGGGCCGACACGCAGTATTTT.

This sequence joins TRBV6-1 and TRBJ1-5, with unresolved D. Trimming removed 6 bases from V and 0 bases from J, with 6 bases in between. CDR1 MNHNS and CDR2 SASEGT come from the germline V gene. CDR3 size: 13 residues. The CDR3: CASREGSNQPQHF. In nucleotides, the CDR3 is TGTGCCAGCAGGGAGGGTAGCAATCAGCCCCAGCATTTT.

The CDR3 DNA sequence: TGTGCCAGCAGCTTACAGGGGGTAGGCAATGAGCAGTTCTTC. Translation: CASSLQGVGNEQFF. The V call is TRBV7-7, the J call TRBJ2-1; 7 nucleotides align to TRBD1. The J segment lost 6 bases and the V segment lost 2 bases, leaving 4 bases of the junction unmatched. The CDR3 consists of 14 residues. The V gene's germline CDR1 is SSHAT and CDR2 FNYEAQ (reference sequence).

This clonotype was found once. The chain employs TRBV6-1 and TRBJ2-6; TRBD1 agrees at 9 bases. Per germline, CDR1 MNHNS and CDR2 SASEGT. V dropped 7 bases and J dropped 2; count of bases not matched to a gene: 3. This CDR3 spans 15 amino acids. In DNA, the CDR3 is TGTGCCAGCACTCGGACAGGGGCTGGGGCCAACGTCCTGACTTTC. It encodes CASTRTGAGANVLTF.

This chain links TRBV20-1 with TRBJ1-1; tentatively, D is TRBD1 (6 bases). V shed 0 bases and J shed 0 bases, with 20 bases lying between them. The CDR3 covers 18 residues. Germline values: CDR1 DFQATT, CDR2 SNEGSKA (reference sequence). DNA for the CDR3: TGCAGTGCTAGAGAGCGGCAGGGAGGGGGGGCGATGAACACTGAAGCTTTCTTT. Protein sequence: CSARERQGGGAMNTEAFF.

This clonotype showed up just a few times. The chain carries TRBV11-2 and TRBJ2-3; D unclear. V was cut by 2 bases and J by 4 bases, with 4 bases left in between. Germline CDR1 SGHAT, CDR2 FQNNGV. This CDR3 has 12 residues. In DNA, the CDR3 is TGTGCCAGCAGCTTAAGGGCAGATACGCAGTATTTT. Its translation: CASSLRADTQYF.

CDR3 nucleotide sequence: TGTGCCAGCAGTTACGGCAGGGCGGCTGAAGCTTTCTTT. This encodes CASSYGRAAEAFF. The chain uses TRBV6-5 and TRBJ1-1; a possible D gene is TRBD1 (5 bases). CDR1 is MNHEY, CDR2 SVGAGI, per germline. This CDR3 region has 13 residues. Trimming left V 2 bases short and J 6 bases short, with 10 bases between.